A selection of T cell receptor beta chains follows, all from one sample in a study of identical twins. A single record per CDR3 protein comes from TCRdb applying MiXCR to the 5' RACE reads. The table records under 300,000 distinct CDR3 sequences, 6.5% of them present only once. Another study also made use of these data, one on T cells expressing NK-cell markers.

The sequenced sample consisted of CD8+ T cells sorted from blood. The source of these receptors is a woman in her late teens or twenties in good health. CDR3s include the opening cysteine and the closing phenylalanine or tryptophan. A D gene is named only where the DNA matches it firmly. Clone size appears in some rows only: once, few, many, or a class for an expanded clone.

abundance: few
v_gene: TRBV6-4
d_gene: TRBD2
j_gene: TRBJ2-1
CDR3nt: TGTGCCAGCAGTACGAGCGGGGGGAGTAACAATGAGCAGTTCTTC
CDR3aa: CASSTSGGSNNEQFF

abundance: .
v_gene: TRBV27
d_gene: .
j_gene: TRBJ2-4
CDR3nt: TGTGCCAGCAGTTTCGGGGGTCCCAAAAACATTCAGTACTTC
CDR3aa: CASSFGGPKNIQYF

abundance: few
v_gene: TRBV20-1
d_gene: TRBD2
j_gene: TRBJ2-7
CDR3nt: TGCAGTGCTAGAGATGTCCAGGGAGGGCCCTACGAGCAGTACTTC
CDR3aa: CSARDVQGGPYEQYF

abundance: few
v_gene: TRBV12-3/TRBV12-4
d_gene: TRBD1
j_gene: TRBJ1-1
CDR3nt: TGTGCCAGCAACCAAGGGGGCTTAGGAACTGAAGCTTTCTTT
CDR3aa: CASNQGGLGTEAFF

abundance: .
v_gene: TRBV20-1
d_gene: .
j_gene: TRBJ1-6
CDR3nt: TGCAGTGCTGGCACTTCCGGGCATAGTAATTCACCCCTCCACTTT
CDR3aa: CSAGTSGHSNSPLHF

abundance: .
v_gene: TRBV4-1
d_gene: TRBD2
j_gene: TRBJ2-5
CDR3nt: TGCGCCAGCAGCCAAGAACCAGGGAGGGGTGAGACCCAGTACTTC
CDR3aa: CASSQEPGRGETQYF

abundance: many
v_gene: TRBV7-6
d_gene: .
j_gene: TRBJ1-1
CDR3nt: TGTGCCAGCAGCTCTATCGAACAGGGTGAAGCTTTCTTT
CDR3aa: CASSSIEQGEAFF

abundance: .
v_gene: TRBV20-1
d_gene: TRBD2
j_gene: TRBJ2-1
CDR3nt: TGCAGTGCTTACGCGGAGGGGACTAGCTACAATGAGCAGTTCTTC
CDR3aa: CSAYAEGTSYNEQFF

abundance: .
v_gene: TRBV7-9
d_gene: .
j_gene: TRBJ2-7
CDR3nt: TGTGCCAGCAGCCTGGAGTCGGCTCCCGAGCAGTACTTC
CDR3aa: CASSLESAPEQYF

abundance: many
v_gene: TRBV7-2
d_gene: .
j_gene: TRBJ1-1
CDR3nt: TGTGCCAGCAGCTCCCTGGGGGCGAACACTGAAGCTTTCTTT
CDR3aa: CASSSLGANTEAFF

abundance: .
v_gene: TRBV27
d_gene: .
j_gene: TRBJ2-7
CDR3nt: TGTGCCAGCAGTTTTGGACAGCCCTACGAGCAGTACTTC
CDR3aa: CASSFGQPYEQYF

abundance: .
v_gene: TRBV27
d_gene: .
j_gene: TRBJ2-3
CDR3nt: TGTGCCAGCAGGTCCGGCGTGGCAACAGATACGCAGTATTTT
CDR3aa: CASRSGVATDTQYF

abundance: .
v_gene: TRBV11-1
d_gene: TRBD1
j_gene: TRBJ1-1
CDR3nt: TGTGCCAGCAGCTTACAGTTGCAGGGGGCGGTCATGAACACTGAAGCTTTCTTT
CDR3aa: CASSLQLQGAVMNTEAFF

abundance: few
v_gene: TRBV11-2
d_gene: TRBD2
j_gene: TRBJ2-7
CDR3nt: TGTGCCAGCAGCACGGACCCGCGGGGGAACACCTACGAGCAGTACTTC
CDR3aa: CASSTDPRGNTYEQYF

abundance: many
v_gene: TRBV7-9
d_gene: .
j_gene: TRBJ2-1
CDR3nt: TGTGCCAGCAGCCACACTAGGAATGAGCAGTTCTTC
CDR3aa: CASSHTRNEQFF

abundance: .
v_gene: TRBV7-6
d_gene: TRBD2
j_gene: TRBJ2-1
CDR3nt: TGTGCCAGCAGCTTAAGTTTTTCGAGCGGGGGGGCCCTTCCATTTGAGCAGTTCTTC
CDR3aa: CASSLSFSSGGALPFEQFF

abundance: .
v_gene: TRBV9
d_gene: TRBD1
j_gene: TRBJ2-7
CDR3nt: TGTGCCAGCAGCGTAGCCGGGACAGGGGGCGCCGAGCAGTACTTC
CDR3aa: CASSVAGTGGAEQYF

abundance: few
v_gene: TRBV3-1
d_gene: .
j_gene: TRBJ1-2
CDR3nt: TGTGCCAGCAGCCAACCTACACAGGGTGCTAACTATGGCTACACCTTC
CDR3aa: CASSQPTQGANYGYTF

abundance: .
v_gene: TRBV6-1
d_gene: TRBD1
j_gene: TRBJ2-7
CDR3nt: TGTGCCAGCAGGGCGATCAACAGGGGGAACACCTACGAGCAGTACTTC
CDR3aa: CASRAINRGNTYEQYF

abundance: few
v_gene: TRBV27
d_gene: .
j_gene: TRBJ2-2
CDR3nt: TGTGCCAGCAGTTTATTGACAGGGAGGGGGGAGCTGTTTTTT
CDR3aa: CASSLLTGRGELFF

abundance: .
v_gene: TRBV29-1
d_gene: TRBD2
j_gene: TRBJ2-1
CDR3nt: TGCAGCGTTGCCGGGACTAGCGGGGACTCCTACAATGAGCAGTTCTTC
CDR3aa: CSVAGTSGDSYNEQFF

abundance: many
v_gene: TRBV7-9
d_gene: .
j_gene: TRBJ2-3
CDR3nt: TGTGCCAGCAGCTCGGGGAAGACATCTAGCACAGATACGCAGTATTTT
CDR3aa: CASSSGKTSSTDTQYF

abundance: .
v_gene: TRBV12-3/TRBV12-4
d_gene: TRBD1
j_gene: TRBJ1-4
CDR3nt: TGTGCCAGCAGTCCCCACAGGGGGGTTTATGAAAAACTGTTTTTT
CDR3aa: CASSPHRGVYEKLFF

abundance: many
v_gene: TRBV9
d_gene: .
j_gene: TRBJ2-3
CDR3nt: TGTGCCAGCAGTGGCCCGGGAGCAGATACGCAGTATTTT
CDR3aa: CASSGPGADTQYF

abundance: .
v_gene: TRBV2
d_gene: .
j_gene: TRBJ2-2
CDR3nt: TGTGCCAGCGTGGCGGGGCGTGGGGAGCTGTTTTTT
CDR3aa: CASVAGRGELFF

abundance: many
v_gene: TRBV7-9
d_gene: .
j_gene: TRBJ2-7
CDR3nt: TGTGCCAGCACAACCCAGTCCGGAGAGCCTATGAGTCACGAGCAGTACTTC
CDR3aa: CASTTQSGEPMSHEQYF

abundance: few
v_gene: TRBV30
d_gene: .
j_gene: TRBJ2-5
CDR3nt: TGTGCCTGGAGTTCTTCTGACCGGTGGGAGACCCAGTACTTC
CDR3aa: CAWSSSDRWETQYF

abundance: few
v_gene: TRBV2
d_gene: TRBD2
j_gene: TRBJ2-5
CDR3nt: TGTGCCAGCAGTCAGACTAGCGGGAGCCAAGAGACCCAGTACTTC
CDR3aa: CASSQTSGSQETQYF

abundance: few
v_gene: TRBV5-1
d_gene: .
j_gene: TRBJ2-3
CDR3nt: TGCGCCAGCAGCGCGGGACTGCCCCTCGGAGATACGCAGTATTTT
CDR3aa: CASSAGLPLGDTQYF

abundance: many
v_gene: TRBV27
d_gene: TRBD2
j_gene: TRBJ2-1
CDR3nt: TGTGCCAGCACCCACTGGAAGCGGGAGGGATGGGAGCAGTTCTTC
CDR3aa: CASTHWKREGWEQFF

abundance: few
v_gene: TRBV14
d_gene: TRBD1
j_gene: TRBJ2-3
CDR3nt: TGTGCCAGCAGCCCCGCACCCCGGGACAGGCGGTATTTT
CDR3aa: CASSPAPRDRRYF

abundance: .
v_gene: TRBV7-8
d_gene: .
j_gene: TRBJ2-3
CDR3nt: TGTGCCAGCAGCTTAATTAGCGGCCAGGGGGGAGATACGCAGTATTTT
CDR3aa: CASSLISGQGGDTQYF

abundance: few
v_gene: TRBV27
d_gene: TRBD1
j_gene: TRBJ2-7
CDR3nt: TGTGCCAGCAGGTATACAGGGGGCAGCTCCTACGAGCAGTACTTC
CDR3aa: CASRYTGGSSYEQYF

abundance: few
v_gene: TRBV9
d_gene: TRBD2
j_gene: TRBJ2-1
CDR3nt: TGTGCCAGCAGCGCGCGGACAATGAGCGGGAGTTCCCATGAGCAGTTCTTC
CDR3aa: CASSARTMSGSSHEQFF

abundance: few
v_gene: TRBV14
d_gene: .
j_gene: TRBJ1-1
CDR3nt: TGTGCCAGCCGTCTTACGGGACGCAACACTGAAGCTTTCTTT
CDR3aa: CASRLTGRNTEAFF

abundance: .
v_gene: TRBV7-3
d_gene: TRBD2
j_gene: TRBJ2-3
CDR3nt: TGTGCCAGCAGCTTATTAGCGGGGGGTCTCCGGGACACAGATACGCAGTATTTT
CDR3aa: CASSLLAGGLRDTDTQYF

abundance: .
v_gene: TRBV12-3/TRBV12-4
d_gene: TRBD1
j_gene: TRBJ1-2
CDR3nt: TGTGCCAGCAGTTCCCGGACAGGTGAGGGGTATGGCTACACCTTC
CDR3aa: CASSSRTGEGYGYTF

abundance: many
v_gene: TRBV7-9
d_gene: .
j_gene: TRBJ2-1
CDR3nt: TGTGCCAGCAGTTTAGGGGATGAGCAGTTCTTC
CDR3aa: CASSLGDEQFF

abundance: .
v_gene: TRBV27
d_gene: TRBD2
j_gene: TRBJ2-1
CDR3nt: TGTGCCAGCACCAACTCCCCGGGACTAGCGGGAGGTGAGCAGTTCTTC
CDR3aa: CASTNSPGLAGGEQFF

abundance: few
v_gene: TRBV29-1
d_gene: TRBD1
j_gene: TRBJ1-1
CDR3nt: TGCAGCGTTGAAGAGGACAGGGTTGAAGCTTTCTTT
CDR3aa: CSVEEDRVEAFF

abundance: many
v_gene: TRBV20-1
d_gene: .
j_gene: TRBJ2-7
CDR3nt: TGCAGCGCTAGTATGCAGGGGACCTCCTACGAGCAGTACTTC
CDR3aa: CSASMQGTSYEQYF

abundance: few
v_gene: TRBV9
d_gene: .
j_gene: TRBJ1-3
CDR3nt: TGTGCCAGCAGCGTATGGTCCTCGGGGGGAAACACCATATATTTT
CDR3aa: CASSVWSSGGNTIYF

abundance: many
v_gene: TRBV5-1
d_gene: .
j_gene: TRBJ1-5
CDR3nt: TGCGCCAGCAGCTTGAACGGGCAGAGCAATCAGCCCCAGCATTTT
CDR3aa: CASSLNGQSNQPQHF

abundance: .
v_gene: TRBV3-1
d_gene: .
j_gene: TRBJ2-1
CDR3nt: TGTGCCAGCAGCCAAGGAGACGGCGATGAGCAGTTCTTC
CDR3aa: CASSQGDGDEQFF

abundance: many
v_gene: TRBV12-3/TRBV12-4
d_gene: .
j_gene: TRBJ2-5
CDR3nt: TGTGCCAGCAGTTTTGCCCGGGCCCGGAGAGGAGAGACCCAGTACTTC
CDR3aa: CASSFARARRGETQYF

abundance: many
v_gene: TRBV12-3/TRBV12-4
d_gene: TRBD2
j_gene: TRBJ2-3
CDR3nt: TGTGCCAGCAGTTTAGCGGGAGGGATCACTAGCACAGATACGCAGTATTTT
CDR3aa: CASSLAGGITSTDTQYF

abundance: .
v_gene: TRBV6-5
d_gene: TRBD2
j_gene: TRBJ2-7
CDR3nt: TGTGCCAGCAGTTCCCCGCTAGCGGGGGAGCGAATCTCCTACGAGCAGTACTTC
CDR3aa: CASSSPLAGERISYEQYF

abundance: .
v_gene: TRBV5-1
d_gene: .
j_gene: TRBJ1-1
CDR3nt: TGCGCCAGCAGCTTGGATTCGGCGGCAGAACCTGGAGCTTTCTTT
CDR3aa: CASSLDSAAEPGAFF